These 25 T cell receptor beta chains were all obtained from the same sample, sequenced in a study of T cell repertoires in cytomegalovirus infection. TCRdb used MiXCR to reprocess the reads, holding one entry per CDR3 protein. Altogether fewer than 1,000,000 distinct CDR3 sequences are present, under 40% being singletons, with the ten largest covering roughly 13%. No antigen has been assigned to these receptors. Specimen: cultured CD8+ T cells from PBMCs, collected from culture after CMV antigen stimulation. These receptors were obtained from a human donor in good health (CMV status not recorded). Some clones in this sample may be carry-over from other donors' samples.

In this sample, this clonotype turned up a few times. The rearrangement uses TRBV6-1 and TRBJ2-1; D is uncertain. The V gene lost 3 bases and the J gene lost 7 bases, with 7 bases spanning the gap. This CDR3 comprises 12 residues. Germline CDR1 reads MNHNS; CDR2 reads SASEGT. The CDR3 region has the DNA TGTGCCAGCAGTGATATCTTAAATGAGCAGTTCTTC. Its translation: CASSDILNEQFF.

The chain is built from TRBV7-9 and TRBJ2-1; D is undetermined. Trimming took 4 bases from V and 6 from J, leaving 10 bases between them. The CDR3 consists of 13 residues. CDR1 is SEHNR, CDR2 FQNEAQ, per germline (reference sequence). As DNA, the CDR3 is TGTGCCAGCAGCTCCGGGCTTGGCAATGAGCAGTTCTTC. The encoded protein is CASSSGLGNEQFF.

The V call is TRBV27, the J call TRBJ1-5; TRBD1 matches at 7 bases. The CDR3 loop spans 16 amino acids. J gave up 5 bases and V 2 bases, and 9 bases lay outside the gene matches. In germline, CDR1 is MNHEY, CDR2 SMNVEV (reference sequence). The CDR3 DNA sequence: TGTGCCAGCAGTTTAAGGGGGCCCGGGGGCTATCAGCCCCAGCATTTT. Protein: CASSLRGPGGYQPQHF.

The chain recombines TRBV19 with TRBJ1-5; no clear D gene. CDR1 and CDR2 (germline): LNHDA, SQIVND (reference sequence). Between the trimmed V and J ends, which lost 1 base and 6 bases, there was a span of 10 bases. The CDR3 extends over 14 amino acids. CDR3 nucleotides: TGTGCCAGTAGTATAGGACATCTGGCTCAGCCCCAGCATTTT. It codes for CASSIGHLAQPQHF.

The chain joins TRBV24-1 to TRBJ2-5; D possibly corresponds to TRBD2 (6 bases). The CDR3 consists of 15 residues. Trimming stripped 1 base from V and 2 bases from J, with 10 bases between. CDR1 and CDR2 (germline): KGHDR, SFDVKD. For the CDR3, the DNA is TGTGCCACCAGTGATTTAATCCGGGGGCAAGAGACCCAGTACTTC. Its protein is CATSDLIRGQETQYF.

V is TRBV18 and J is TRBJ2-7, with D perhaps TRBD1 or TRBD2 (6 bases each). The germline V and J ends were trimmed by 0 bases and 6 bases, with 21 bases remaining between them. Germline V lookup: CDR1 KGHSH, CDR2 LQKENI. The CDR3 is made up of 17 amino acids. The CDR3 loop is CASSPPFLGGLRVEQYF. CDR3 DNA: TGTGCCAGCTCACCACCGTTTCTGGGGGGCCTTCGCGTCGAGCAGTACTTC.

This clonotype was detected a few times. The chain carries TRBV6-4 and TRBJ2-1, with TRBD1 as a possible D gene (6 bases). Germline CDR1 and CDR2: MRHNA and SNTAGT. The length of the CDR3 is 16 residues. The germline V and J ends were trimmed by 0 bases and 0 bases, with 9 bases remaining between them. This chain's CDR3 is CASSDSGGASYNEQFF. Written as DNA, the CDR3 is TGTGCCAGCAGTGACTCTGGGGGCGCCTCCTACAATGAGCAGTTCTTC.

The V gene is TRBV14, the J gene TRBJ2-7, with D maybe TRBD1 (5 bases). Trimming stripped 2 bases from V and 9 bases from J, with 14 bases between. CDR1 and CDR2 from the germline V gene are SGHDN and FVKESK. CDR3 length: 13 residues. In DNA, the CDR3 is TGTGCCAGCAGCCAAAGTGGTTATAGGGGGCAGTACTTC. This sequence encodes CASSQSGYRGQYF. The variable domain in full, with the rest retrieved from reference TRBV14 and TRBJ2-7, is EAGVTQFPSHSVIEKGQTVTLRCDPISGHDNLYWYRRVMGKEIKFLLHFVKESKQDESGMPNNRFLAERTGGTYSTLKVQPAELEDSGVYFCASSQSGYRGQYFGPGTRLTVT.

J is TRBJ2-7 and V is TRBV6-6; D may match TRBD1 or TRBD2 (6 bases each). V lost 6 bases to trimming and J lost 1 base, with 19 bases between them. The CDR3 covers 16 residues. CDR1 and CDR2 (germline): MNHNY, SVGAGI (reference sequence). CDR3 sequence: CASRGLNRDMSYEQYV. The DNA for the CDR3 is TGTGCCAGCAGGGGACTGAACCGGGACATGTCCTACGAGCAGTACGTC.

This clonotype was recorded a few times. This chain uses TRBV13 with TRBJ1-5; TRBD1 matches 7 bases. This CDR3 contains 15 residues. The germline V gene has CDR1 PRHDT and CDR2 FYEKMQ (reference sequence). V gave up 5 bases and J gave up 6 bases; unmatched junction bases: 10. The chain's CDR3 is CASSRGRQGVQPQHF. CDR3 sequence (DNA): TGTGCCAGCAGCCGCGGGCGGCAGGGGGTTCAGCCCCAGCATTTT. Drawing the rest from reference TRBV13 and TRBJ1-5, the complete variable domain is AAGVIQSPRHLIKEKRETATLKCYPIPRHDTVYWYQQGPGQDPQFLISFYEKMQSDKGSIPDRFSAQQFSDYHSELNMSSLELGDSALYFCASSRGRQGVQPQHFGDGTRLSIL.

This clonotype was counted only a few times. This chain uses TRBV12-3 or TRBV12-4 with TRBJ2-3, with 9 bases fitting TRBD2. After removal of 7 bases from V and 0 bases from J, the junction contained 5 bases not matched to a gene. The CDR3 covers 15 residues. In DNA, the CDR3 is TGTGCCAGCATTCTAGCGGGGCCTAGCACAGATACGCAGTATTTT. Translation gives CASILAGPSTDTQYF.

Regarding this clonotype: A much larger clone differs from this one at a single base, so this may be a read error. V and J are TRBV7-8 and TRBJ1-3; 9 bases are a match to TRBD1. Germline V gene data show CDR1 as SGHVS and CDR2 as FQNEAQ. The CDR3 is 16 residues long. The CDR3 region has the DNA TGTGCCAGCAGCTTAACCTTACCGGGACAGGGAATCACCATATATTTT. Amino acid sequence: CASSLTLPGQGITIYF.

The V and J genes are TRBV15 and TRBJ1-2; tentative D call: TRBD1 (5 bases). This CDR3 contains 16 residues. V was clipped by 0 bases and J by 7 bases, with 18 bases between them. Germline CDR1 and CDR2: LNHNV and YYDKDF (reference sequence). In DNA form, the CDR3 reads TGTGCCACCAGCAGAGATCCTCCCTGGGGGAGAGGTGGCTACACCTTC. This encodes CATSRDPPWGRGGYTF.

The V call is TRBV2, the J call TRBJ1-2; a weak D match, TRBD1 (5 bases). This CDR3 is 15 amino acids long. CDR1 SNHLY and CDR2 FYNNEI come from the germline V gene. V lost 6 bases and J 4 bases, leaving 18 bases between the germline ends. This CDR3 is CASSLRDSSFYGYTF. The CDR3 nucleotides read TGTGCCAGCAGCCTCAGAGACAGTTCCTTCTATGGCTACACCTTC.

CDR3 sequence reads: CASSNADRDHEQYF. The CDR3 nucleotides are TGTGCCAGCAGTAACGCGGACAGGGACCACGAGCAGTACTTC. This chain joins TRBV2 and TRBJ2-7; 8 bases align to TRBD1. Germline V gene lookup returns CDR1 SNHLY and CDR2 FYNNEI. The CDR3 is 14 residues long. J lost 5 bases, V lost 5 bases, and 8 bases had no gene match.

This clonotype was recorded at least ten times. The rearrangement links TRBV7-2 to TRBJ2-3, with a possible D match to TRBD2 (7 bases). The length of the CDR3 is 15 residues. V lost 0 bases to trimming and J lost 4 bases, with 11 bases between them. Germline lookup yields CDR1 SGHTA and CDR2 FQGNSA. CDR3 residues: CASSLAGGPPDTQYF. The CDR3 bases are TGTGCCAGCAGCTTAGCGGGGGGGCCCCCAGATACGCAGTATTTT.

The CDR3 loop is CASTPPGQGLKETQYF. DNA for the CDR3: TGTGCCAGCACCCCTCCGGGACAGGGATTAAAAGAGACCCAGTACTTC. The V and J genes are TRBV7-9 and TRBJ2-5; 9 bases fit TRBD1. The germline CDR1 and CDR2 sequences are SEHNR and FQNEAQ (reference sequence). This CDR3 contains 16 residues. Trimming cost V 7 bases and J 3 bases; bases outside gene matches: 12.

CDR3 nucleotide sequence: TGTGCCAGCAGCAGCGGGGGGGCCAGCGGGGAGCTGTTTTTT. Amino acids: CASSSGGASGELFF. The chain has TRBV7-2 and TRBJ2-2, with 10 bases aligning to TRBD2. Losses at the gene ends were 5 bases for V and 7 bases for J; bases not matched to a gene: 4. Per the germline V gene, CDR1 is SGHTA and CDR2 is FQGNSA. The length of the CDR3 is 14 residues.

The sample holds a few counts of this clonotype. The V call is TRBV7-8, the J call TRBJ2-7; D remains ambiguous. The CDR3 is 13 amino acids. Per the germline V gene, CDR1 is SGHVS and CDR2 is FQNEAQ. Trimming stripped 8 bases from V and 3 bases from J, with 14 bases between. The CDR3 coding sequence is TGTGCCAGCCTCCCCGGTCCACTCTACGAGCAGTACTTC. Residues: CASLPGPLYEQYF.

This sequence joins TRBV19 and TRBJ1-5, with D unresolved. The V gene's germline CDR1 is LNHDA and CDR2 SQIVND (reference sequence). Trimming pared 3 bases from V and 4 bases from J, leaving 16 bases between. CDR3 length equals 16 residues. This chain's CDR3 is CASSILAPTLNQPQHF. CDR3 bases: TGTGCCAGTAGTATCTTAGCTCCAACCTTGAATCAGCCCCAGCATTTT.

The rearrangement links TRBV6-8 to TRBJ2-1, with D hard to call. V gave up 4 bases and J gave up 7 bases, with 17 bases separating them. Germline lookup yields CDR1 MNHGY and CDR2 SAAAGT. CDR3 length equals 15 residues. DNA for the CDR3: TGTGCCAGCAGTTCTTTTGACAAGCCCGATAATGAGCAGTTCTTC. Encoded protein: CASSSFDKPDNEQFF.

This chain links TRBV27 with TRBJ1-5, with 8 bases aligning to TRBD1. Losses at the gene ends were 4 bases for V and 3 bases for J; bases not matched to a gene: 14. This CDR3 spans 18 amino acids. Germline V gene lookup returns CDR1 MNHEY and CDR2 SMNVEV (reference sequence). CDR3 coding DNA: TGTGCCAGCAGTTATACCTATCAGGGGGCAGCGACCAATCAGCCCCAGCATTTT. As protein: CASSYTYQGAATNQPQHF.

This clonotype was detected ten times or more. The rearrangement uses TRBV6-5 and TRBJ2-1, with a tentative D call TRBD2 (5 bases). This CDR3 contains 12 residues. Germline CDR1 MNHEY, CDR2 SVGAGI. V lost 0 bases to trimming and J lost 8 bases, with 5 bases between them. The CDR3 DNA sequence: TGTGCCAGCAGTTACTCCGGGGATGAGCAGTTCTTC. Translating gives CASSYSGDEQFF.

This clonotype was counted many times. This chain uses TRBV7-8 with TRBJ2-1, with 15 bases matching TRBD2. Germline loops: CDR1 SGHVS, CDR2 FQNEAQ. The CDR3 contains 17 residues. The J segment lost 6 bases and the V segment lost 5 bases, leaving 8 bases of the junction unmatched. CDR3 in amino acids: CASSRTSGGARSNEQFF. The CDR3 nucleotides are TGTGCCAGCAGCAGGACTAGCGGGGGGGCTCGGTCCAATGAGCAGTTCTTC.

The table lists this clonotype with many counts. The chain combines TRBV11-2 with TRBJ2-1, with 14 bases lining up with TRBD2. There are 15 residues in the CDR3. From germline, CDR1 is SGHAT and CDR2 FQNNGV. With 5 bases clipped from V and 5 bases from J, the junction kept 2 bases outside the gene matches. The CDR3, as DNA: TGTGCCAGCAGCCGGACTAGCGGGGGGAACAATGAGCAGTTCTTC. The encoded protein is CASSRTSGGNNEQFF.